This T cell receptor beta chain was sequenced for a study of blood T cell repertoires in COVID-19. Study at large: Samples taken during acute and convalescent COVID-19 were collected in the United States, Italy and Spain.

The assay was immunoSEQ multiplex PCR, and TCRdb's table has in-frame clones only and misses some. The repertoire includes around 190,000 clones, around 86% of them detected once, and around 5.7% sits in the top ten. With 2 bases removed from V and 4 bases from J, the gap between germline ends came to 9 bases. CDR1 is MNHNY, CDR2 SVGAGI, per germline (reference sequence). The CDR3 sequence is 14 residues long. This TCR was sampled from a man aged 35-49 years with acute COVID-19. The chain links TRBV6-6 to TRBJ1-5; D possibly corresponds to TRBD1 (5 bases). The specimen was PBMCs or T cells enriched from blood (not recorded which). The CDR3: CASSYGHTNQPQHF. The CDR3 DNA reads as TGTGCCAGCAGTTACGGACATACAAATCAGCCCCAGCATTTT.